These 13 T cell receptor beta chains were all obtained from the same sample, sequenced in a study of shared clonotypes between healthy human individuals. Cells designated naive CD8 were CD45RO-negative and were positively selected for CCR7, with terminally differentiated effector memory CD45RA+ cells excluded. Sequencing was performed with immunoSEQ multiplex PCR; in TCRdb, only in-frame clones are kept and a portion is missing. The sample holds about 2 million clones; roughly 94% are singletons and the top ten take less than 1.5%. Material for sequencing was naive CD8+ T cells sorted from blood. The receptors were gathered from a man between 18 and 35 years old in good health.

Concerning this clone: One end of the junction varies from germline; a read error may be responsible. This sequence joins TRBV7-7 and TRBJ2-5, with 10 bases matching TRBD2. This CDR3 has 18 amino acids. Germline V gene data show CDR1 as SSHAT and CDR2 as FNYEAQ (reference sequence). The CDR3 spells CASSLVLAGEGSQETQYF. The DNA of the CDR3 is TGTGCTAGCAGCTTAGTCCTAGCGGGAGAGGGGTCTCAAGAGACCCAGTACTTC.

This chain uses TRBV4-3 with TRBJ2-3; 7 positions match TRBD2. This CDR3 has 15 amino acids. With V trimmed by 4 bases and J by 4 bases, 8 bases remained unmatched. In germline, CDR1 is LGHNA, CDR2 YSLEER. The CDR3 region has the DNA TGCGCCAGCAGCCCTAGCGGTTTGGGCTCAGATACGCAGTATTTT. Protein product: CASSPSGLGSDTQYF.

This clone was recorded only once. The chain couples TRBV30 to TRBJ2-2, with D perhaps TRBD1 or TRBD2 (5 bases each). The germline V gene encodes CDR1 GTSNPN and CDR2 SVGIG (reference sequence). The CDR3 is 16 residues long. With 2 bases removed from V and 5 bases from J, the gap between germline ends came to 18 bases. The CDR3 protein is CAWSRPRDGRTGELFF. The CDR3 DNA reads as TGTGCCTGGAGTAGACCCCGGGACGGACGAACCGGGGAGCTGTTTTTT.

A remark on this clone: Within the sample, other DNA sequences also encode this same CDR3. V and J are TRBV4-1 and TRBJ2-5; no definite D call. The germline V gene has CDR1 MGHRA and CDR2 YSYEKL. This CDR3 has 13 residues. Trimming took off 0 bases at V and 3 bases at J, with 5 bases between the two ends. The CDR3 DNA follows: TGCGCCAGCAGCCAAGACGGCGAAGAGACCCAGTACTTC. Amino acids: CASSQDGEETQYF.

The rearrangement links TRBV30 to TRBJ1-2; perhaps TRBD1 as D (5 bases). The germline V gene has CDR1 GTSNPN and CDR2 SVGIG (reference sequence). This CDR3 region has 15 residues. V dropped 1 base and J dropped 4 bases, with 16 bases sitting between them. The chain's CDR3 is CAWSGVSGVVYGYTF. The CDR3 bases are TGTGCCTGGAGTGGGGTGTCGGGGGTCGTCTATGGCTACACCTTC.

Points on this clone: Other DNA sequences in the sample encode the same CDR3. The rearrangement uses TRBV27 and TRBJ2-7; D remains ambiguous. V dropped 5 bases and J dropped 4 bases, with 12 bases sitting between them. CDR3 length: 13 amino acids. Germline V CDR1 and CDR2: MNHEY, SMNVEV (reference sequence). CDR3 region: CASSLEVGYEQYF. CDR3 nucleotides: TGTGCCAGCAGTCTCGAGGTTGGTTACGAGCAGTACTTC.

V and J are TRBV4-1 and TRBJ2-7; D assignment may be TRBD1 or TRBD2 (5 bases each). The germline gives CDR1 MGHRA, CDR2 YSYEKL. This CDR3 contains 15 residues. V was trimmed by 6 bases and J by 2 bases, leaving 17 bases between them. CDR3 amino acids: CASSYGTKGAYEQYF. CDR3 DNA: TGCGCCAGCAGTTACGGGACGAAGGGAGCCTACGAGCAGTACTTC.

The CDR3 reads CASSSLSGAEQYF. The CDR3 coding sequence is TGTGCCAGCAGTTCTCTATCGGGAGCCGAGCAGTACTTC. The genes are TRBV27 and TRBJ2-7, with D perhaps TRBD2 (6 bases). Germline V gene data show CDR1 as MNHEY and CDR2 as SMNVEV (reference sequence). CDR3 length equals 13 residues. Trimming left V 4 bases short and J 6 bases short, with 13 bases between.

The CDR3 DNA reads TGTGCCAGCAGTTGGGACAGCTCCTACAATGAGCAGTTCTTC. It codes for CASSWDSSYNEQFF. The V call is TRBV27, the J call TRBJ2-1; TRBD1 aligns across 7 bases. CDR1 and CDR2 (germline): MNHEY, SMNVEV (reference sequence). The CDR3 is made up of 14 amino acids. The V and J ends lost 4 bases and 0 bases, in that order; junction bases with no gene match: 0.

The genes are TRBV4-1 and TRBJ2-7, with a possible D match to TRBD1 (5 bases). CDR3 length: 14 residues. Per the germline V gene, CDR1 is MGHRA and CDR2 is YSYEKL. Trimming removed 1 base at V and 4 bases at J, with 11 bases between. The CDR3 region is CASSQVGREYEQYF. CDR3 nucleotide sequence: TGCGCCAGCAGCCAAGTCGGCAGGGAATACGAGCAGTACTTC.

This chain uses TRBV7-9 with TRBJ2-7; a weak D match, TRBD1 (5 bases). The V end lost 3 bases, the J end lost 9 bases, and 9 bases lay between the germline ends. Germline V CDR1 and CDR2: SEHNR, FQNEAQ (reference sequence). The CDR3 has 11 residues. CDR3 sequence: CASSFQGGQYF. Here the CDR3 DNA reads TGTGCCAGCAGCTTCCAGGGTGGGCAGTACTTC.

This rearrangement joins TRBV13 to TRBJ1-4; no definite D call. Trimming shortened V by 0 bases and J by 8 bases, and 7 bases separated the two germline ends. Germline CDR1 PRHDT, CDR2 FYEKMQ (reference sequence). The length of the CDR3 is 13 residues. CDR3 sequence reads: CASSLGIGEKLFF. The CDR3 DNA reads TGTGCCAGCAGCTTAGGAATTGGGGAAAAACTGTTTTTT.

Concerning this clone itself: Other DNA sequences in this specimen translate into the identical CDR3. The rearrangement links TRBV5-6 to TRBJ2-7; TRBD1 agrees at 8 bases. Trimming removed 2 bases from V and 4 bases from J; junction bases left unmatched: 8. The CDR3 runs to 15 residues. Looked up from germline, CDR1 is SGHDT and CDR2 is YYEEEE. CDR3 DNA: TGTGCCAGCAGCTTAGGGGCAGGGGGCGATTACGAGCAGTACTTC. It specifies CASSLGAGGDYEQYF.